This T cell receptor (beta chain) was captured by sequencing in a study of T-cell reconstitution after alpha-beta-depleted transplantation in children. It was with unique molecular identifiers that the TCRbeta library was prepared. A single record per CDR3 protein comes from TCRdb applying MiXCR to the PCR reads. The table lists hundreds of thousands of distinct CDR3 sequences, approximately 15% of them singletons. This clonotype turned up a few times. Its target is not known. Whole-study results and caveats: Reports say that about two months after transplant, the alpha-beta T cells came out of several hundred graft clones that had expanded. Surviving recipient T cells and thymic progenitors underlay high day-60 TCRbeta diversity in some patients. T-cell numbers and diversity, one year after transplant, stemmed largely from T cells that were newly produced.

Per germline, CDR1 MNHEY and CDR2 SVGAGI. This CDR3 is 13 amino acids long. V was cut by 0 bases and J by 9 bases, with 9 bases left in between. This specimen was PBMCs, mostly from graft donor cells, taken 360 days after TCRalphabeta/CD19-depleted stem cell transplant. The sequence was obtained from a male patient aged 2-10 years who had a stem cell transplant for acute lymphoblastic leukemia, so the T cells may come from the graft donor. The rearrangement uses TRBV6-5 and TRBJ2-1, with D possibly TRBD2 on 5 matching bases. The CDR3 protein is CASSYSIGSEQFF. DNA for the CDR3: TGTGCCAGCAGTTACTCGATAGGGAGTGAGCAGTTCTTC.